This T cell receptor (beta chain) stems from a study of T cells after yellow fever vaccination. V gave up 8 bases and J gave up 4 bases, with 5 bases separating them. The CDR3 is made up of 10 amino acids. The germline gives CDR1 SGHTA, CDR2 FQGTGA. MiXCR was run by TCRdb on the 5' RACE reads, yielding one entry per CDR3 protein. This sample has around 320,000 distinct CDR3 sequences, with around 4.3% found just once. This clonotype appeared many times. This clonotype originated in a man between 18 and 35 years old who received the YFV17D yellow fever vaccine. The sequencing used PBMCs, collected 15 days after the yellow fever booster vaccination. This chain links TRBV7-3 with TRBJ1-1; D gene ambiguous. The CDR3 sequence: CASGVTEAFF. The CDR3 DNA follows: TGTGCCAGCGGGGTCACTGAAGCTTTCTTT. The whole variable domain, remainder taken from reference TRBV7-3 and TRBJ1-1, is GAGVSQTPSNKVTEKGKYVELRCDPISGHTALYWYRQSLGQGPEFLIYFQGTGAADDSGLPNDRFFAVRPEGSVSTLKIQRTERGDSAVYLCASGVTEAFFGQGTRLTVV.